The sequence of this T cell receptor (beta chain) was determined in a study of patients and donors after allogeneic stem cell transplantation (dated by TCRdb to the early 2020s). Library generation was performed with RT-PCR. The data were produced on a NextSeq 550. In TCRdb, the public reads were trimmed at Q25 with fastp and aligned with MiXCR, with productive beta chains retained. Each entry is one CDR3 protein sequence, shown with its most common DNA and genes. This sample holds about 960,000 distinct CDR3 sequences; 18% were observed only once. Around 6% of the sample is taken by the ten largest. Notes on this clonotype: It lacks a known antigen. No much larger clonotype is one base removed from it; base qualities were not supplied.

V is trimmed back by 0 bases and J by 2 bases, and the junction contains 3 bases that no gene match accounts for. Sequences SGHAT (CDR1) and FQNNGV (CDR2) are obtained from the germline V gene. Inclusive of the bounding cysteine and phenylalanine, the CDR3 is 15 residues long. The DNA shown is the 45-base CDR3, in frame from base 1. In this chain, TRBV11-2 is recombined with TRBJ2-7; a stretch of 8 junction bases matches TRBD2. Sequencing used blood, either unsorted or a sorted T cell fraction (not recorded which). This receptor was taken from a human donor who was either an allogeneic HSCT recipient or a stem cell or donor lymphocyte infusion donor (not recorded which). It is not recorded whose cells these are; they may come from a transplant donor. The bases are TGTGCCAGCAGCTTAGATCCGCGGGGGGCCTACGAGCAGTACTTC. The translation is CASSLDPRGAYEQYF.